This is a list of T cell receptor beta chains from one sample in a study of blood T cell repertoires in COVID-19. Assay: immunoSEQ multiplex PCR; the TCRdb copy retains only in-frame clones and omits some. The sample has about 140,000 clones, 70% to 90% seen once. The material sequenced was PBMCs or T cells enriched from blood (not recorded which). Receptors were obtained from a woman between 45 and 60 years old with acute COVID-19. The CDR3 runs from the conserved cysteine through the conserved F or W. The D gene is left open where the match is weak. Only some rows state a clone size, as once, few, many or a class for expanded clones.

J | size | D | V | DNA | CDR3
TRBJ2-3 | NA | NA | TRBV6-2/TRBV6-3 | TGTGCCAGCAGTTACTTGAGGCCAGATACGCAGTATTTT | CASSYLRPDTQYF
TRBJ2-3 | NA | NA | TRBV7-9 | TGTGCCAGCAGCTTACTGACAGCAGATACGCAGTATTTT | CASSLLTADTQYF
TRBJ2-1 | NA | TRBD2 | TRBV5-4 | TGTGCCAGCAGCCTGGGGACTAGCGGGGCCTACAATGAGCAGTTCTTC | CASSLGTSGAYNEQFF
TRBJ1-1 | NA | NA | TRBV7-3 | TGTGCCAGCAGCTTAATGAGTTACACTGAAGCTTTCTTT | CASSLMSYTEAFF
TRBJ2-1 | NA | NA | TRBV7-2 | TGTGCCAGCAGCTCAGGCGCTAGCCCAGGGGCTGAGCAGTTCTTC | CASSSGASPGAEQFF
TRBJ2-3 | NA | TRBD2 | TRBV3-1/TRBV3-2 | TGTGCCAGCAGCCGAGGCGGGAGTGGAACAGATACGCAGTATTTT | CASSRGGSGTDTQYF
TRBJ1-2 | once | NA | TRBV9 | TGTGCCAGCAGCGTAGAGGGGATCTCTGGCTACACCTTC | CASSVEGISGYTF
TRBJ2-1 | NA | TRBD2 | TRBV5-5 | TGTGCCAGCAGCTTGATTTTAGCGGGAGGATACAATGAGCAGTTCTTC | CASSLILAGGYNEQFF
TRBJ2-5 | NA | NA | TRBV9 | TGTGCCAGCAGCGTACCAGGGCAAGAGACCCAGTACTTC | CASSVPGQETQYF
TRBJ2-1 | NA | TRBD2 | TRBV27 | TGTGCCAGCAGTTTAAGCGCGGGAGTCTCCACGAGGCAGTTCTTC | CASSLSAGVSTRQFF
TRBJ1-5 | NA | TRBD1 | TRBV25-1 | TGTGCCAGCAGTGGTACAGGGGGCAATCAGCCCCAGCATTTT | CASSGTGGNQPQHF
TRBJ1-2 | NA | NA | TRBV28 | TGTGCCAGCAGTTTAAGAGGGGCAGGGGATCGTGGCTACACCTTC | CASSLRGAGDRGYTF
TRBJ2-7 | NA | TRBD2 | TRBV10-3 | TGTGCCATCAGTGGGCCTCTAGCGGGATTATCCTACGAGCAGTACTTC | CAISGPLAGLSYEQYF
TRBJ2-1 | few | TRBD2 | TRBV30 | TGTGCCTGGAGTTCTTTCTGGGAGGGTGAGCAGTTCTTC | CAWSSFWEGEQFF
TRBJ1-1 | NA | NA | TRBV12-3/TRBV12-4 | TGTGCCAGCTCGACCCGGGGGAACACTGAAGCTTTCTTT | CASSTRGNTEAFF
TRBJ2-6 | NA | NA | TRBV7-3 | TGTGCCAGCAGCCTCGCGCACGGGGCCAACGTCCTGACTTTC | CASSLAHGANVLTF
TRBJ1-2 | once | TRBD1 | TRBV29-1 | TGCAGCGTTGGACAGGGAAATGGCTACACCTTC | CSVGQGNGYTF